This T cell receptor (beta chain) was identified in a study of human CD8 memory T cell subsets. RNA came from duplicate vials of about 150,000 sorted CD8+ T cells per subset. The germline gives CDR1 SEHNR, CDR2 FQNEAQ (reference sequence). This CDR3 is built from 13 residues. General study findings and limits: Stem-like memory and precursor exhausted T cell populations exhibited comparably high diversity, in distinction to effector memory cells. Estimates that used Chao1 suggested higher diversity in stem-like memory T cells than in precursor exhausted T cells.

Worth noting for this clonotype: Its cognate antigen is unknown.

The authors made TCR beta libraries using UMI-labeled 5' RACE. Authors' processing steps: Individual TCR beta libraries contained between about 2,900 and 20,000 functional CDR3 beta clonotypes each. With the 5' RACE reads reprocessed, TCRdb shows one record per CDR3 protein and no DNA. The V and J calls come from TCRdb's annotation, not from the publication. This table lists 9,000 to 10,000 distinct CDR3 sequences. This chain connects TRBV7-9 to TRBJ2-5; no DNA is available, so the TRBD1 call from TCRdb remains unchecked. The sequencing sample was made of CD8+ T cells from PBMCs. The receptor was derived from a human donor in good health. The chain's CDR3 is CASSPRDRETQYF.